This T cell receptor beta chain was obtained from a study of control samples from healthy donors and cancer patients. The assay was immunoSEQ multiplex PCR, and TCRdb's table has in-frame clones only and misses some. Here the sample spans around 90,000 clones, approximately 80% being singletons. The sample was blood. The source of this sequence is a man in his thirties or forties in good health.

The CDR3 sequence: CAWSWGHRYTDTQYF. CDR3 DNA sequence: TGTGCCTGGAGCTGGGGACACCGTTACACAGATACGCAGTATTTT. The V and J genes are TRBV30 and TRBJ2-3; perhaps TRBD1 as D (6 bases). V gave up 3 bases and J gave up 2 bases, with 15 bases separating them. The CDR3 sequence is 15 residues long. In germline, CDR1 is GTSNPN, CDR2 SVGIG (reference sequence).